Listed here are 20 T cell receptor beta chains from one sample, sequenced in a study of T cell responses to AZD1222 COVID-19 vaccine. Repertoires were generated with immunoSEQ multiplex PCR, while TCRdb's copy carries only in-frame clones and drops some. The table lists 73,000 or so clones, over 60% of them singletons, with about 46% in the top ten. Sequenced material: peripheral blood, taken 28 days after the second AZD1222 dose. The receptors originated from an adult who received the AZD1222 COVID-19 vaccine.

The V gene is TRBV28, the J gene TRBJ1-2, with D uncertain. Germline V gene data show CDR1 as MDHEN and CDR2 as SYDVKM. The CDR3 is made up of 12 amino acids. V lost 1 base to trimming and J lost 8 bases, with 8 bases between them. CDR3 DNA: TGTGCCAGCAGTTTATTGGATGGAGGCTACACCTTC. Translation: CASSLLDGGYTF.

The CDR3 DNA is TGTGCCAGCACCCCAGGGGGTATGAACACCGGGGAGCTGTTTTTT. Its protein product is CASTPGGMNTGELFF. This sequence joins TRBV2 and TRBJ2-2; 7 nucleotides agree with TRBD1. V dropped 7 bases and J dropped 1; count of bases not matched to a gene: 6. CDR1 is SNHLY, CDR2 FYNNEI, per germline. CDR3 length: 15 residues.

The rearrangement uses TRBV10-3 and TRBJ1-2, with D unresolved. CDR1 and CDR2 from the germline V gene are ENHRY and SYGVKD. Trimming took 1 base from V and 1 from J, leaving 7 bases between them. The CDR3 is 14 amino acids. CDR3 nucleotides: TGTGCCATCAGTGAGTTGGAGAGTAACTATGGCTACACCTTC. Translation: CAISELESNYGYTF.

The CDR3 loop is CASSLVGTAMNTEAFF. The CDR3, as DNA: TGTGCCAGCAGCTTGGTGGGGACAGCGATGAACACTGAAGCTTTCTTT. The rearrangement uses TRBV5-5 and TRBJ1-1, with 7 bases fitting TRBD1. The germline V gene encodes CDR1 SGHKS and CDR2 YYEKEE (reference sequence). The CDR3 is 16 amino acids. V lost 0 bases and J lost 0; bases outside the gene matches: 5.

This sequence joins TRBV2 and TRBJ1-4; D uncertain. The CDR3 is 14 residues long. The V end was cut by 5 bases, the J end by 3 bases, with 10 bases between. CDR1 is SNHLY, CDR2 FYNNEI, per germline. CDR3 region: CASSTTRSNEKLFF. As DNA, the CDR3 is TGTGCCAGCAGTACTACGAGGTCTAATGAAAAACTGTTTTTT.

The chain couples TRBV7-9 to TRBJ1-2; 8 bases line up with TRBD1. The length of the CDR3 is 13 residues. Germline loops: CDR1 SEHNR, CDR2 FQNEAQ (reference sequence). The V gene end was trimmed by 2 bases and the J gene end by 13 bases; junction bases not matched to a gene: 9. The CDR3 DNA reads as TGTGCCAGCAGCTTACCCGGGACAGGATCCTCCACCTTC. Encoded protein: CASSLPGTGSSTF.

This clone was seen just once. The chain links TRBV7-9 to TRBJ1-2, with no clear D. The CDR3 length is 13 residues. Germline V CDR1 and CDR2: SEHNR, FQNEAQ (reference sequence). V was clipped by 1 base and J by 7 bases, with 10 bases between them. CDR3 sequence reads: CASSLEEPGGYTF. DNA for the CDR3: TGTGCCAGCAGCTTAGAGGAGCCCGGTGGCTACACCTTC.

This clone has more than one count but fewer than ten. The gene calls are TRBV28 and TRBJ2-5, with no clear D. The V end lost 4 bases, the J end lost 1 base, and 13 bases lay between the germline ends. This CDR3 is 15 amino acids long. Germline values: CDR1 MDHEN, CDR2 SYDVKM. Written as DNA, the CDR3 is TGTGCCAGCAGTTCCCTGGTAGCCCCCCAAGAGACCCAGTACTTC. Translated, it gives CASSSLVAPQETQYF.

The J gene is TRBJ2-5, the V gene TRBV7-2; 12 bases match TRBD2. The germline V gene has CDR1 SGHTA and CDR2 FQGNSA. The junction had 8 bases not matched to a gene; V was cut back by 4 bases and J by 5 bases. The CDR3 spans 16 residues. CDR3 DNA: TGTGCCAGCAGCTACCTACTAGCGGGGGGCCGGGAGACCCAGTACTTC. This sequence encodes CASSYLLAGGRETQYF.

CDR3 nucleotide sequence: TGTGCCAGCAGCCAGACACGACAGGCTGAAGCTTTCTTT. It codes for CASSQTRQAEAFF. The chain combines TRBV16 with TRBJ1-1; weak D call: TRBD1 (6 bases). The CDR3 length is 13 residues. Trimming removed 3 bases from V and 6 bases from J, with 11 bases in between. CDR1 KGHSY and CDR2 FQNENV come from the germline V gene.

V gene TRBV4-2 combines with J gene TRBJ1-5; maybe TRBD1 (5 bases). The ends were cut back, 0 bases at V and 6 bases at J, with 9 bases in the middle. The CDR3 is made up of 14 amino acids. Germline V gene lookup returns CDR1 LGHNA and CDR2 YNFKEQ. The CDR3 bases are TGTGCCAGCAGCCAAGACGCGGGGACTCAGCCCCAGCATTTT. It yields the protein CASSQDAGTQPQHF.

The chain combines TRBV6-2 or TRBV6-3 with TRBJ2-1; 13 bases agree with TRBD2. Germline loops: CDR1 MNHEY, CDR2 SVGEGT. This CDR3 comprises 16 residues. Losses at the gene ends were 5 bases for V and 7 bases for J; bases not matched to a gene: 8. The CDR3 DNA reads TGTGCCAGCAGTGCCCGACTAGCGGGAGGTGGGAATGAGCAGTTCTTC. The encoded protein is CASSARLAGGGNEQFF.

On this clone: A junction boundary mismatches the germline segment, possibly from a read error. V and J are TRBV9 and TRBJ2-1, with a weak D call TRBD1 (6 bases). The CDR3 sequence is 15 residues long. Germline-derived CDR1 and CDR2 are SGDLS and YYNGEE. In DNA, the CDR3 is TGTGCCAGCAGCGCGTTGACAGGCTCCCACAATGAGCAGTTCTTC. Translated: CASSALTGSHNEQFF.

This clone showed up just once. The chain links TRBV4-1 to TRBJ2-3; 12 bases fit TRBD2. Trimming removed 0 bases from V and 1 base from J; junction bases left unmatched: 5. The CDR3 is made up of 18 amino acids. The germline V gene encodes CDR1 MGHRA and CDR2 YSYEKL. The CDR3 reads CASSQDRLAGVGTDTQYF. CDR3 sequence (DNA): TGCGCCAGCAGCCAAGATCGACTAGCGGGAGTTGGCACAGATACGCAGTATTTT.

The V call is TRBV6-2 or TRBV6-3, the J call TRBJ1-5; TRBD1 matches 9 bases. V lost 5 bases to trimming and J lost 9 bases; unmatched junction nucleotides: 11. This CDR3 contains 15 residues. CDR1 and CDR2 (germline): MNHEY, SVGEGT. The DNA of the CDR3 is TGTGCCAGCAGTCAGGCCGGACAGGGGAAGGGGCCCCAGCATTTT. Protein product: CASSQAGQGKGPQHF.

V usage is TRBV11-2 and J usage is TRBJ1-5, with 8 bases that match TRBD1. This CDR3 is 15 amino acids long. The trim removed 5 bases at V and 4 bases at J, leaving 7 bases unmatched. Germline loops: CDR1 SGHAT, CDR2 FQNNGV. CDR3 bases: TGTGCCAGCAGCCCCCAGGGACAGGTAAATCAGCCCCAGCATTTT. Translated: CASSPQGQVNQPQHF.

This clone was seen a few times. V is TRBV5-6 and J is TRBJ1-6, with D perhaps TRBD1 (5 bases). The CDR3 contains 15 residues. V lost 6 bases, J lost 7 bases, and 17 bases lay in between. Germline CDR1 and CDR2: SGHDT and YYEEEE. CDR3 nucleotides: TGTGCCAGCACCACATGGGGGGTCTGGAATTCACCCCTCCACTTT. Its protein product is CASTTWGVWNSPLHF.

The gene calls are TRBV28 and TRBJ1-1, with D possibly being TRBD1 (6 bases). CDR3 length: 15 amino acids. The V gene's germline CDR1 is MDHEN and CDR2 SYDVKM. Trimming shortened V by 6 bases and J by 3 bases, and 17 bases separated the two germline ends. This CDR3 is CASSSRQEEDTEAFF. Here the CDR3 DNA reads TGTGCCAGCAGCAGTCGACAGGAAGAGGACACTGAAGCTTTCTTT.

This chain uses TRBV28 with TRBJ1-1, with D possibly matching TRBD1 (6 bases). CDR1 is MDHEN, CDR2 SYDVKM, per germline. The V and J ends lost 8 bases and 3 bases respectively, with 16 bases between them. This CDR3 has 14 residues. CDR3 DNA sequence: TGTGCCAGCTCGCCAGGGGATTTTCACACTGAAGCTTTCTTT. Its translation: CASSPGDFHTEAFF.

In this sample, this clone turned up a few times. The V gene is TRBV28, the J gene TRBJ2-7; possible D gene TRBD2, 6 bases. Per germline, CDR1 MDHEN and CDR2 SYDVKM. V gave up 3 bases and J gave up 3 bases, with 21 bases separating them. The CDR3 covers 17 residues. The CDR3, as DNA: TGTGCCAGCAGTTTTTTGCGGGGCAGTGGTGACTACTACGAGCAGTACTTC. Protein: CASSFLRGSGDYYEQYF.